These 23 T cell receptor beta chains came from one sample sequenced in a study of T cells after yellow fever vaccination. TCRdb recomputed calls from the 5' RACE reads with MiXCR, one row per CDR3 protein. The data show some 500,000 distinct CDR3 sequences, less than 15% seen once. The sequenced sample was PBMCs, obtained on the day of the yellow fever booster vaccination. These receptors were obtained from a man under 40 who received the YFV17D yellow fever vaccine.

A few counts support this clonotype. V usage is TRBV3-1 and J usage is TRBJ2-1, with a tentative D call TRBD2 (5 bases). The V end lost 7 bases, the J end lost 0 bases, and 7 bases lay between the germline ends. There are 13 residues in the CDR3. CDR1 and CDR2 from the germline V gene are LGHDT and YNNKEL (reference sequence). The CDR3 DNA reads as TGTGCCAGCACCCGGGGCTCCTACAATGAGCAGTTCTTC. Its protein is CASTRGSYNEQFF.

This rearrangement joins TRBV13 to TRBJ1-3; 7 bases are a match to TRBD1. V was clipped by 4 bases and J by 5 bases; unmatched bases: 8. Germline V gives CDR1 PRHDT, CDR2 FYEKMQ (reference sequence). CDR3 length: 15 amino acids. The CDR3 region is CASSSDRTSRNTIYF. The CDR3 DNA reads TGTGCCAGCAGCTCGGACAGGACATCGAGAAACACCATATATTTT.

This sequence joins TRBV5-1 and TRBJ2-5; D not resolved. Germline lookup yields CDR1 SGHRS and CDR2 YFSETQ. The CDR3 extends over 15 amino acids. Trimming removed 4 bases from V and 5 bases from J, with 18 bases in between. In DNA, the CDR3 is TGCGCCAGCAGCCCCACAATCAGCACGCCTGAGACCCAGTACTTC. This codes for CASSPTISTPETQYF. Drawing the rest from reference TRBV5-1 and TRBJ2-5, the complete variable domain is KAGVTQTPRYLIKTRGQQVTLSCSPISGHRSVSWYQQTPGQGLQFLFEYFSETQRNKGNFPGRFSGRQFSNSRSEMNVSTLELGDSALYLCASSPTISTPETQYFGPGTRLLVL.

This clonotype was recorded a few times. The genes are TRBV7-6 and TRBJ2-1, with D tentatively TRBD2 (5 bases). Germline V gives CDR1 SGHVS, CDR2 FNYEAQ. There are 16 residues in the CDR3. Trimming took off 5 bases at V and 4 bases at J, with 18 bases between the two ends. CDR3: CASSPRGSRQYNEQFF. The CDR3 nucleotides read TGTGCCAGCAGCCCCCGGGGTTCGCGGCAATACAATGAGCAGTTCTTC. The full variable domain, its missing parts supplied by reference TRBV7-6 and TRBJ2-1, is GAGVSQSPRYKVTKRGQDVALRCDPISGHVSLYWYRQALGQGPEFLTYFNYEAQQDKSGLPNDRFSAERPEGSISTLTIQRTEQRDSAMYRCASSPRGSRQYNEQFFGPGTRLTVL.

This clonotype has a handful of counts. V is TRBV7-2 and J is TRBJ2-2, with a weak D call TRBD2 (5 bases). V lost 4 bases and J lost 5, with 14 bases in between. CDR3 length: 15 residues. CDR1 is SGHTA and CDR2 is FQGNSA in the germline V gene. The CDR3 bases are TGTGCCAGCAGCTCCGGGATTACGGAAACCGGGGAGCTGTTTTTT. Amino acid sequence: CASSSGITETGELFF. Using reference TRBV7-2 and TRBJ2-2 for the parts outside the CDR3, the full variable domain is GAGVSQSPSNKVTEKGKDVELRCDPISGHTALYWYRQSLGQGLEFLIYFQGNSAPDKSGLPSDRFSAERTGGSVSTLTIQRTQQEDSAVYLCASSSGITETGELFFGEGSRLTVL.

The chain is built from TRBV10-2 and TRBJ1-2; tentatively, D is TRBD1 (5 bases). The CDR3 has 11 residues. Germline V lookup: CDR1 WSHSY, CDR2 SAAADI. The V end lost 8 bases, the J end lost 6 bases, and 10 bases lay between the germline ends. CDR3: CASLGGDGYTF. DNA of the CDR3: TGCGCCAGCTTGGGGGGGGATGGCTACACCTTC.

This clonotype was seen more than once but under ten times. V gene TRBV18 combines with J gene TRBJ2-3; weak D call: TRBD2 (5 bases). Between the trimmed V and J ends, which lost 4 bases and 12 bases, there was a span of 17 bases. The CDR3 length is 13 residues. Germline V gene sequence: CDR1 KGHSH, CDR2 LQKENI. CDR3: CASSLVELRDQYF. The CDR3 coding sequence is TGTGCCAGCTCACTCGTTGAGCTCCGGGATCAGTATTTT.

The sample holds many counts of this clonotype. J is TRBJ2-7 and V is TRBV24-1; TRBD1 might be the D (7 bases). The CDR3 totals 16 residues. Germline V gene data show CDR1 as KGHDR and CDR2 as SFDVKD. V was trimmed by 4 bases and J by 1 base, leaving 16 bases between them. DNA of the CDR3: TGTGCCACCAGTGACCCCACAGGGGAGGTGTCCTACGAGCAGTACTTC. Residues: CATSDPTGEVSYEQYF.

Only a few counts were recorded for this clonotype. This chain uses TRBV12-3 or TRBV12-4 with TRBJ1-2, with D possibly matching TRBD1 (6 bases). CDR3 size: 15 residues. Trimming cost V 1 base and J 1 base, with 10 bases left between them. The CDR3 coding sequence is TGTGCCAGCAGTTTAGGTGGACAGATTAACTATGGCTACACCTTC. This sequence encodes CASSLGGQINYGYTF.

This clonotype appeared a few times. The gene calls are TRBV6-1 and TRBJ2-5, with 9 bases lining up with TRBD2. The CDR3 runs to 15 residues. After removal of 8 bases from V and 3 bases from J, the junction contained 10 bases not matched to a gene. Germline loops: CDR1 MNHNS, CDR2 SASEGT. The CDR3 nucleotides are TGTGCCAGCCCCCCGGTTCCTAGCGGGGAAGAGACCCAGTACTTC. Translation: CASPPVPSGEETQYF.

This clonotype was seen a handful of times. The V call is TRBV5-1, the J call TRBJ2-3, with D possibly matching TRBD1 (6 bases). The germline V and J ends were trimmed by 4 bases and 2 bases, with 11 bases remaining between them. CDR1 is SGHRS, CDR2 YFSETQ, per germline. CDR3 size: 14 residues. The CDR3 bases are TGCGCCAGCAGCCGACAGGTTTCCACAGATACGCAGTATTTT. Translated, it gives CASSRQVSTDTQYF.

This clonotype was observed a handful of times. This sequence joins TRBV24-1 and TRBJ2-1, with D perhaps matching TRBD1 (6 bases). V gave up 2 bases and J gave up 8 bases, with 18 bases separating them. The germline V gene encodes CDR1 KGHDR and CDR2 SFDVKD. The CDR3 consists of 16 residues. Here the CDR3 DNA reads TGTGCCACCAGTGATTCAGTTCCAGGGGCAATTGATGAGCAGTTCTTC. Its translation: CATSDSVPGAIDEQFF.

This clonotype was detected a few times. The CDR3: CASSSGGSLVYEQFF. CDR3 nucleotide sequence: TGTGCCAGCAGCTCCGGGGGTAGTTTGGTCTATGAGCAGTTCTTC. This chain joins TRBV7-2 and TRBJ2-1, with D perhaps TRBD2 (6 bases). V dropped 4 bases and J dropped 8 bases, with 18 bases sitting between them. CDR1 is SGHTA, CDR2 FQGNSA, per germline. The CDR3 is 15 residues long.

This clonotype showed up just a few times. V usage is TRBV6-2 or TRBV6-3 and J usage is TRBJ2-3; D not certain. The CDR3 runs 16 residues. Germline V CDR1 and CDR2: MNHEY, SVGEGT. V lost 2 bases to trimming and J lost 6 bases, with 18 bases between them. CDR3 amino acids: CASSYSRPTPSDTQYF. CDR3 DNA sequence: TGTGCCAGCAGTTACAGCAGGCCCACCCCATCCGATACGCAGTATTTT.

This clonotype has a handful of counts. CDR3 sequence: CASSQLAVQWDEQFF. CDR3 DNA: TGTGCCAGCAGCCAGCTAGCGGTTCAATGGGATGAGCAGTTCTTC. The V and J genes are TRBV3-1 and TRBJ2-1, with 7 positions matching TRBD2. Germline trimming cut 3 bases from V and 8 bases from J; bases unmatched to any gene: 10. In germline, CDR1 is LGHDT, CDR2 YNNKEL (reference sequence). This CDR3 is 15 amino acids long.

In this sample, this clonotype turned up a few times. The chain carries TRBV20-1 and TRBJ2-3, with 9 positions matching TRBD1. Looked up from germline, CDR1 is DFQATT and CDR2 is SNEGSKA (reference sequence). This CDR3 contains 12 residues. V was pared by 6 bases and J by 11 bases, with 9 bases of the junction left unmatched. The CDR3 here is CSAAPGTGRQYF. CDR3 nucleotides: TGCAGTGCCGCACCCGGGACAGGGAGGCAGTATTTT.

The rearrangement joins TRBV9 to TRBJ2-7, with no clear D. This CDR3 is built from 12 residues. With 4 bases removed from V and 6 bases from J, the gap between germline ends came to 11 bases. Germline V gene sequence: CDR1 SGDLS, CDR2 YYNGEE. CDR3 region: CASSTSASEQYF. DNA for the CDR3: TGTGCCAGCAGCACCTCGGCCTCCGAGCAGTACTTC.

This clonotype was counted ten times or more. The rearrangement links TRBV7-3 to TRBJ1-6, with D possibly TRBD1 on 6 matching bases. The germline CDR1 and CDR2 sequences are SGHTA and FQGTGA. There are 15 residues in the CDR3. V lost 1 base and J lost 8, with 12 bases in between. CDR3 DNA sequence: TGTGCCAGCAGCTTAATGGGGGGCCCCGATTCACCCCTCCACTTT. This gives the protein CASSLMGGPDSPLHF.

This clonotype was seen many times. The chain has TRBV29-1 and TRBJ2-1; TRBD1 aligns across 8 bases. The CDR3 is 13 amino acids. The J segment lost 3 bases and the V segment lost 8 bases, leaving 6 bases of the junction unmatched. Germline-derived CDR1 and CDR2 are SQVTM and ANQGSEA. This CDR3 is CSLSGGNYNEQFF. The CDR3 DNA reads as TGCAGCCTGTCAGGGGGCAACTACAATGAGCAGTTCTTC.

This rearrangement joins TRBV29-1 to TRBJ2-3; 7 bases align to TRBD2. The CDR3 extends over 17 amino acids. CDR1 SQVTM and CDR2 ANQGSEA come from the germline V gene. The J segment lost 7 bases and the V segment lost 0 bases, leaving 16 bases of the junction unmatched. Here the CDR3 DNA reads TGCAGCGTTGAAGATTGGGCGGGGGTGCCCCAACCTTATACGCAGTATTTT. Translation gives CSVEDWAGVPQPYTQYF.

There are a few counts of this clonotype. V gene TRBV12-3 or TRBV12-4 combines with J gene TRBJ2-1, with D maybe TRBD2 (6 bases). The CDR3 consists of 16 residues. V was pared by 3 bases and J by 2 bases, with 14 bases between. CDR3 sequence: CASSFSLSGAYNEQFF. As DNA, the CDR3 is TGTGCCAGCAGTTTCAGTCTTAGCGGAGCCTACAATGAGCAGTTCTTC.

This clonotype came up a few times. This chain connects TRBV6-1 to TRBJ1-6, with TRBD1 as a possible D gene (5 bases). The CDR3 totals 17 residues. CDR1 and CDR2 (germline): MNHNS, SASEGT. V lost 6 bases to trimming and J lost 6 bases, with 21 bases between them. The CDR3 protein is CASRPTSRGAGNSPLHF. The CDR3 DNA is TGTGCCAGCAGGCCGACTTCTCGGGGCGCGGGTAATTCACCCCTCCACTTT.

This clonotype was observed a few times. The V call is TRBV19, the J call TRBJ1-5, with TRBD1 matching 10 bases. V was clipped by 6 bases and J by 2 bases; unmatched bases: 13. The CDR3 is made up of 18 amino acids. The V gene's germline CDR1 is LNHDA and CDR2 SQIVND (reference sequence). The CDR3 here is CASSFGTGARGGNQPQHF. CDR3 DNA sequence: TGTGCCAGTAGCTTCGGGACAGGGGCCCGCGGTGGCAATCAGCCCCAGCATTTT.